The clone carrying this TCR beta chain is classed as medium-sized (0.01 to 0.1%). With the library built for alpha chains, this beta chain is off target and its frequency is not meaningful. Trimming removed 2 bases from V and 3 bases from J; junction bases left unmatched: 5. Germline values: CDR1 MNHEY, CDR2 SMNVEV (reference sequence). CDR3 size: 16 residues. The time point is: sample taken at primary tumor resection. Tumor, nontumor lung or frozen PBMC supplied whole RNA that was sequenced unsorted. TCRdb itself ran the 5' RACE reads through MiXCR, one entry per CDR3 protein. The sample includes about 4,400 distinct CDR3 sequences, almost 35% of them seen just once. The sample belongs to a study of spatial heterogeneity in lung cancer.

The source of this sequence is a male donor with early-stage non-small cell lung cancer. The sample was PBMCs, taken at surgery. The V and J genes are TRBV27 and TRBJ2-3; TRBD2 agrees at 10 bases. The DNA for the CDR3 is TGTGCCAGCAGTTTACCTAGCGGGAGTGGTACAGATACGCAGTATTTT. Residues: CASSLPSGSGTDTQYF.